These T cell receptor beta chains were read from a single sample in a study of T cell repertoires in cytomegalovirus infection. MiXCR, applied by TCRdb to the reads, yields one record per CDR3 protein. The sample consists of about 140,000 distinct CDR3 sequences, under 8% of them appearing once. Sequencing was performed on PBMCs. The source of these receptors is a human donor in good health (CMV status not recorded). Some clones in this sample may be carry-over from other donors' samples. Each CDR3 is given with its conserved first and last residue. A D gene is named only where the DNA matches it firmly. The size of a clone is reported for some rows only, either as once, few or many, or as a class for expanded clones.

d_gene: .; j_gene: TRBJ1-1; v_gene: TRBV7-2; abundance: .; CDR3nt: TGTGCCAACAGCTTAGCGCCGAGGGGTGAAGCTTTCTTT; CDR3aa: CANSLAPRGEAFF
d_gene: .; j_gene: TRBJ2-5; v_gene: TRBV6-2/TRBV6-3; abundance: few; CDR3nt: TGTGCCAGCAGTTACCCCGGCAAGGCCCAACAAGAGACCCAGTACTTC; CDR3aa: CASSYPGKAQQETQYF
d_gene: TRBD2; j_gene: TRBJ2-3; v_gene: TRBV5-1; abundance: many; CDR3nt: TGCGCCAGCAGCTTGGGGGTAGCGGGGGGCGAGGATACGCAGTATTTT; CDR3aa: CASSLGVAGGEDTQYF
d_gene: TRBD2; j_gene: TRBJ2-1; v_gene: TRBV7-2; abundance: few; CDR3nt: TGTGCCAGCAGCCCCTCTAGCGGGGGGGCCGAGGAGCAGTTCTTC; CDR3aa: CASSPSSGGAEEQFF
d_gene: TRBD2; j_gene: TRBJ2-3; v_gene: TRBV7-2; abundance: many; CDR3nt: TGTGCCAGCAGCCCTAGACTAGCGGGGGGGACAGATACGCAGTATTTT; CDR3aa: CASSPRLAGGTDTQYF
d_gene: .; j_gene: TRBJ2-2; v_gene: TRBV15; abundance: .; CDR3nt: TGTGCCACCAGCAGAGATTTAAGGGGGGCCGCCGGGGAGCTGTTTTTT; CDR3aa: CATSRDLRGAAGELFF
d_gene: .; j_gene: TRBJ1-1; v_gene: TRBV7-7; abundance: once; CDR3nt: TGTGCTAGCAGCAGATTGGGCGACACTGAAGCTTTCTTT; CDR3aa: CASSRLGDTEAFF
d_gene: .; j_gene: TRBJ2-3; v_gene: TRBV7-2; abundance: .; CDR3nt: TGTGCCAGCAGCTTAATTGTAGGGGGCACAGATACGCAGTATTTT; CDR3aa: CASSLIVGGTDTQYF
d_gene: .; j_gene: TRBJ2-3; v_gene: TRBV12-3/TRBV12-4; abundance: many; CDR3nt: TGTGCCAGCAGGAGGGTTGGACTACTAAAGGATACGCAGTATTTT; CDR3aa: CASRRVGLLKDTQYF
d_gene: TRBD1; j_gene: TRBJ2-5; v_gene: TRBV7-9; abundance: many; CDR3nt: TGTGCCAGCAGCTTAGGGGGACAGAACCAAGAGACCCAGTACTTC; CDR3aa: CASSLGGQNQETQYF
d_gene: .; j_gene: TRBJ1-1; v_gene: TRBV7-2; abundance: many; CDR3nt: TGTGCCAGCACCAAAAGTCCGAACACTGAAGCTTTCTTT; CDR3aa: CASTKSPNTEAFF
d_gene: .; j_gene: TRBJ1-4; v_gene: TRBV20-1; abundance: many; CDR3nt: TGCAGTGCTATCTGGACGGGAGGGCATGAAAAACTGTTTTTT; CDR3aa: CSAIWTGGHEKLFF
d_gene: .; j_gene: TRBJ2-7; v_gene: TRBV7-2; abundance: many; CDR3nt: TGTGCCAGCAGCTTAGGACAGGTTTCCTACGAGCAGTACTTC; CDR3aa: CASSLGQVSYEQYF
d_gene: .; j_gene: TRBJ2-7; v_gene: TRBV7-2; abundance: many; CDR3nt: TGTGCCAGCAGCTTAGGGGCTGGGTCCTACGAGCAGTACTTC; CDR3aa: CASSLGAGSYEQYF
d_gene: .; j_gene: TRBJ2-1; v_gene: TRBV7-6; abundance: many; CDR3nt: TGTGCCAGCAGCTTAGCGCTACAGTACAATGAGCAGTTCTTC; CDR3aa: CASSLALQYNEQFF
d_gene: .; j_gene: TRBJ2-3; v_gene: TRBV7-2; abundance: many; CDR3nt: TGTGCCAGCAGCCCTTTTGTGAGCACAGATACGCAGTATTTT; CDR3aa: CASSPFVSTDTQYF
d_gene: .; j_gene: TRBJ2-2; v_gene: TRBV29-1; abundance: many; CDR3nt: TGCAGCGGAACCATCGAGAATACCGGGGAGCTGTTTTTT; CDR3aa: CSGTIENTGELFF
d_gene: .; j_gene: TRBJ2-1; v_gene: TRBV29-1; abundance: many; CDR3nt: TGCAGCGTCCCTGTACGGGTGGATGAGCAGTTCTTC; CDR3aa: CSVPVRVDEQFF
d_gene: .; j_gene: TRBJ2-1; v_gene: TRBV7-9; abundance: many; CDR3nt: TGTGCCAGCAGCCCCCTCCGCGAGCAGTTCTTC; CDR3aa: CASSPLREQFF
d_gene: .; j_gene: TRBJ2-1; v_gene: TRBV7-2; abundance: many; CDR3nt: TGTGCCAGCAGCTTAGATTCAAGCTCCTACAATGAGCAGTTCTTC; CDR3aa: CASSLDSSSYNEQFF
d_gene: .; j_gene: TRBJ1-3; v_gene: TRBV10-3; abundance: many; CDR3nt: TGTGCCATCAGTGATGACCGAAACTCTGGAAACACCATATATTTT; CDR3aa: CAISDDRNSGNTIYF
d_gene: .; j_gene: TRBJ2-7; v_gene: TRBV7-2; abundance: .; CDR3nt: TGTGCCAGCAGCTTCCGCCCAGGGACTTTTAACGAGCAGTACTTC; CDR3aa: CASSFRPGTFNEQYF
d_gene: .; j_gene: TRBJ1-5; v_gene: TRBV18; abundance: .; CDR3nt: TGTGCCAGCTCACCTAGTGGGGGCCAGCCCCAGCATTTT; CDR3aa: CASSPSGGQPQHF